The 14 T cell receptor beta chains presented below share a single source sample, sequenced in a study of OX40 agonist ivuxolimab in advanced cancers. Generated by immunoSEQ multiplex PCR, the TCRdb table keeps only in-frame clones and is missing some. The data hold approximately 74,000 clones, with over 75% observed a single time. This material consisted of CD4+ or CD8+ T cells sorted from blood, taken in a trial of the OX40 agonist ivuxolimab. These receptors were taken from an adult with an advanced solid tumor such as melanoma, head and neck, liver or kidney cancer.

The chain carries TRBV28 and TRBJ2-5; TRBD1 might be the D (6 bases). V lost 7 bases to trimming and J lost 1 base, with 16 bases between them. Germline CDR1 and CDR2: MDHEN and SYDVKM. The CDR3 runs 15 residues. CDR3 region: CASNIFGQSQETQYF. CDR3 nucleotide sequence: TGTGCCAGCAACATTTTTGGACAGAGCCAAGAGACCCAGTACTTC. Full variable domain (missing parts from reference TRBV28 and TRBJ2-5): DVKVTQSSRYLVKRTGEKVFLECVQDMDHENMFWYRQDPGLGLRLIYFSYDVKMKEKGDIPEGYSVSREKKERFSLILESASTNQTSMYLCASNIFGQSQETQYFGPGTRLLVL.

The genes are TRBV21-1 and TRBJ2-1; the listed D gene, TRBD2, was not tested against the DNA. TRBV21-1 corresponds to a pseudogene. The CDR3 totals 20 residues. Here the CDR3 reads CASSKNSLRGRGGLCTEQFF. The CDR3 DNA follows: TGTGCCAGCAGCAAAAATTCCCTCCGGGGGAGGGGTGGTCTTTGTACTGAGCAGTTCTTC.

This clone was observed a single time. The CDR3, as DNA: TGTGCCAGTAGTATAGCAAGAGCGGGAGGGGTAAGCTCCTACAATGAGCAGTTCTTC. Its protein is CASSIARAGGVSSYNEQFF. The V and J genes are TRBV19 and TRBJ2-1; 10 positions agree with TRBD2. This CDR3 is 19 amino acids long. Germline V gives CDR1 LNHDA, CDR2 SQIVND (reference sequence). With 1 base clipped from V and 0 bases from J, the junction kept 9 bases outside the gene matches.

V usage is TRBV27 and J usage is TRBJ2-3, with no clear D. CDR3 length equals 15 residues. Per the germline V gene, CDR1 is MNHEY and CDR2 is SMNVEV (reference sequence). Trimming pared 3 bases from V and 0 bases from J, leaving 10 bases between. CDR3 amino acids: CASSFIGGSTDTQYF. The CDR3 region has the DNA TGTGCCAGCAGTTTTATTGGCGGTAGCACAGATACGCAGTATTTT.

The V gene is TRBV28, the J gene TRBJ1-2; 10 positions match TRBD1. V was clipped by 10 bases and J by 6 bases; unmatched bases: 17. The CDR3 totals 16 residues. Germline loops: CDR1 MDHEN, CDR2 SYDVKM. The CDR3 nucleotides read TGTGCCACCCTTGAGCCATTGGGACAGGGGTATAATGGCTACACCTTC. Translation gives CATLEPLGQGYNGYTF.

V and J are TRBV6-4 and TRBJ2-1; 8 nucleotides match TRBD2. In germline, CDR1 is MRHNA, CDR2 SNTAGT. V was clipped by 5 bases and J by 8 bases; unmatched bases: 11. The CDR3 runs to 15 residues. CDR3 bases: TGTGCCAGCAGTCCAGTTAGCGGGAAGGGGGATGAGCAGTTCTTC. Protein product: CASSPVSGKGDEQFF.

The CDR3 sequence: CASSLESGVDEKLFF. CDR3 nucleotide sequence: TGTGCCAGCAGCTTAGAGTCCGGGGTAGATGAAAAACTGTTTTTT. J is TRBJ1-4 and V is TRBV7-2, with D hard to call. Germline V lookup: CDR1 SGHTA, CDR2 FQGNSA. Trimming shortened V by 1 base and J by 6 bases, and 12 bases separated the two germline ends. CDR3 length: 15 amino acids. Combining the CDR3 with reference TRBV7-2 and TRBJ1-4 gives the whole variable domain GAGVSQSPSNKVTEKGKDVELRCDPISGHTALYWYRQSLGQGLEFLIYFQGNSAPDKSGLPSDRFSAERTGGSVSTLTIQRTQQEDSAVYLCASSLESGVDEKLFFGSGTQLSVL.

The CDR3 coding sequence is TGTGCCAGCAGCTTAGTTGAGGGACAGGGAGCTGGGGCCAACGTCCTGACTTTC. This translates into CASSLVEGQGAGANVLTF. The chain is built from TRBV7-9 and TRBJ2-6, with TRBD1 matching over 9 bases. CDR1 is SEHNR, CDR2 FQNEAQ, per germline (reference sequence). This CDR3 has 18 amino acids. V trimming: 1 base; J trimming: 2 bases; junction bases outside the gene matches: 6.

The CDR3, as DNA: TGTGCCAGCAGCCAAGAAGTCGGACTAGCAGTTGAGACCCAGTACTTC. Amino acids: CASSQEVGLAVETQYF. The V gene is TRBV14, the J gene TRBJ2-5; 8 nucleotides match TRBD2. The junction had 8 bases not matched to a gene; V was cut back by 0 bases and J by 5 bases. CDR3 length: 16 residues. Germline V gene data show CDR1 as SGHDN and CDR2 as FVKESK.

This chain uses TRBV6-5 with TRBJ2-7; D possibly uses TRBD1 or TRBD2 (5 bases each). Trimming took off 6 bases at V and 0 bases at J, with 15 bases between the two ends. CDR1 MNHEY and CDR2 SVGAGI come from the germline V gene. This CDR3 has 15 amino acids. For the CDR3, the DNA is TGTGCCAGCAGACCCTACCGGGACGCCTCCTACGAGCAGTACTTC. It is translated as CASRPYRDASYEQYF.

The rearrangement uses TRBV12-5 and TRBJ1-1; TRBD1 is a possible D gene (5 bases). This CDR3 is 11 amino acids long. Germline V gene sequence: CDR1 LGHNT, CDR2 FRNRAP. Between the trimmed V and J ends, which lost 4 bases and 8 bases, there was a span of 8 bases. In DNA, the CDR3 is TGTGCTAGTGGTTCGGGGACGGAAGCTTTCTTT. Translated: CASGSGTEAFF. Drawing the rest from reference TRBV12-5 and TRBJ1-1, the complete variable domain is DARVTQTPRHKVTEMGQEVTMRCQPILGHNTVFWYRQTMMQGLELLAYFRNRAPLDDSGMPKDRFSAEMPDATLATLKIQPSEPRDSAVYFCASGSGTEAFFGQGTRLTVV.

This clone was picked up a small number of times. This chain connects TRBV4-2 to TRBJ1-2; D not certain. Trimming stripped 3 bases from V and 4 bases from J, with 9 bases between. The CDR3 has 13 amino acids. Germline-derived CDR1 and CDR2 are LGHNA and YNFKEQ. The CDR3 DNA follows: TGTGCCAGCAGCCAGGGAGGTCCCTATGGCTACACCTTC. Translation gives CASSQGGPYGYTF.

The chain is built from TRBV18 and TRBJ1-5; TRBD1 agrees at 9 bases. This CDR3 has 14 amino acids. The V and J ends lost 4 bases and 7 bases, in that order; junction bases with no gene match: 5. Germline V gives CDR1 KGHSH, CDR2 LQKENI. CDR3 sequence: CASSRDRAGQPQHF. The DNA for the CDR3 is TGTGCCAGCTCACGGGACAGGGCAGGACAGCCCCAGCATTTT. Using reference TRBV18 and TRBJ1-5 for the parts outside the CDR3, the full variable domain is NAGVMQNPRHLVRRRGQEARLRCSPMKGHSHVYWYRQLPEEGLKFMVYLQKENIIDESGMPKERFSAEFPKEGPSILRIQQVVRGDSAAYFCASSRDRAGQPQHFGDGTRLSIL.

This chain links TRBV6-1 with TRBJ2-1, with D possibly TRBD2 on 6 matching bases. Trimming removed 1 base from V and 4 bases from J, with 11 bases in between. This CDR3 spans 15 amino acids. Germline V lookup: CDR1 MNHNS, CDR2 SASEGT. The CDR3 loop reads CASSEGTGEYNEQFF. In DNA, the CDR3 is TGTGCCAGCAGTGAAGGGACGGGGGAATACAATGAGCAGTTCTTC.